The next 19 T cell receptor beta chains were all read from a single sample in a study of cytomegalovirus exposure and HLA in healthy donors. The PCR had 60 Vbeta and 13 Jbeta primers. The table came from immunoSEQ multiplex PCR; TCRdb's copy has only in-frame clones and leaves some out. The sample yields about 120,000 clones, 75% to 85% seen once. Material: PBMCs. These receptors were taken from a woman under 30 in good health and CMV-seropositive.

This rearrangement joins TRBV2 to TRBJ1-1; 8 nucleotides align to TRBD1. Germline values: CDR1 SNHLY, CDR2 FYNNEI. Germline trimming cut 3 bases from V and 1 base from J; bases unmatched to any gene: 7. The CDR3 is made up of 16 amino acids. CDR3 loop: CASSEAGGAGNTEAFF. CDR3 nucleotide sequence: TGTGCCAGCAGTGAGGCAGGGGGCGCGGGGAACACTGAAGCTTTCTTT.

The chain couples TRBV2 to TRBJ2-7, with TRBD1 matching 7 bases. Germline V gene lookup returns CDR1 SNHLY and CDR2 FYNNEI. CDR3 length: 14 residues. The trim removed 6 bases at V and 1 base at J, leaving 6 bases unmatched. CDR3 sequence: CASSRTGGSYEQYF. The CDR3 nucleotides read TGTGCCAGCAGCCGGACAGGCGGTTCCTACGAGCAGTACTTC.

The rearrangement joins TRBV25-1 to TRBJ1-2; D is possibly TRBD1 (6 bases). Trimming left V 3 bases short and J 2 bases short, with 13 bases between. Per germline, CDR1 MGHDK and CDR2 SYGVNS. There are 15 residues in the CDR3. This CDR3 is CASSDARDTNYGYTF. The CDR3 DNA follows: TGTGCCAGCAGTGATGCCCGGGACACAAACTATGGCTACACCTTC.

The chain couples TRBV7-3 to TRBJ2-1; a possible D gene is TRBD2 (5 bases). This CDR3 contains 15 residues. V lost 2 bases, J lost 4 bases, and 12 bases lay in between. Germline loops: CDR1 SGHTA, CDR2 FQGTGA. CDR3 amino acids: CASSLEPSRYNEQFF. The CDR3 DNA reads TGTGCCAGCAGCTTAGAGCCTAGCAGGTACAATGAGCAGTTCTTC.

This clone was found a few times. The chain joins TRBV5-1 to TRBJ1-4; 10 nucleotides line up with TRBD1. V dropped 4 bases and J dropped 7; count of bases not matched to a gene: 4. Germline V CDR1 and CDR2: SGHRS, YFSETQ. The CDR3 loop spans 14 amino acids. The CDR3 sequence: CASSLGTGVEKLFF. The CDR3 DNA reads as TGCGCCAGCAGCCTCGGGACAGGGGTTGAAAAACTGTTTTTT.

CDR3 sequence: CASSPGLAGAGQETQYF. Here the CDR3 DNA reads TGTGCCAGCAGCCCTGGGCTAGCGGGAGCCGGTCAAGAGACCCAGTACTTC. The chain is built from TRBV5-4 and TRBJ2-5, with 10 positions matching TRBD2. The length of the CDR3 is 17 residues. Germline CDR1 SGHNT, CDR2 YYREEE (reference sequence). With 4 bases clipped from V and 2 bases from J, the junction kept 11 bases outside the gene matches.

The chain combines TRBV7-9 with TRBJ2-1; D unclear. The CDR3 sequence is 14 residues long. Germline V gene sequence: CDR1 SEHNR, CDR2 FQNEAQ (reference sequence). V dropped 10 bases and J dropped 4 bases, with 17 bases sitting between them. This CDR3 is CATTPLPHYNEQFF. The CDR3 DNA is TGTGCCACAACGCCTCTGCCACATTACAATGAGCAGTTCTTC.

This sequence joins TRBV28 and TRBJ1-5; TRBD1 agrees at 8 bases. The germline gives CDR1 MDHEN, CDR2 SYDVKM. This CDR3 is 15 amino acids long. Unmatched junction bases numbered 9, after V lost 4 bases and J lost 7 bases. The DNA for the CDR3 is TGTGCCAGCAGTTCGGACAGGGAACCTGAACAGCCCCAGCATTTT. Translation: CASSSDREPEQPQHF.

This clone ranks as medium-sized. The chain is built from TRBV2 and TRBJ2-7; 11 bases align to TRBD2. Per germline, CDR1 SNHLY and CDR2 FYNNEI. This CDR3 contains 14 residues. V lost 4 bases and J lost 2; bases outside the gene matches: 1. The CDR3 reads CASSVSGRAYEQYF. The CDR3 bases are TGTGCCAGCAGTGTTAGCGGGAGGGCCTACGAGCAGTACTTC.

The V and J genes are TRBV27 and TRBJ2-7; D perhaps matches TRBD2 (6 bases). The CDR3 is 16 amino acids. CDR1 and CDR2 from the germline V gene are MNHEY and SMNVEV (reference sequence). Trimming took off 5 bases at V and 4 bases at J, with 21 bases between the two ends. The CDR3: CASSVGLRGIRYEQYF. The DNA of the CDR3 is TGTGCCAGCAGTGTGGGGTTACGGGGGATTCGGTACGAGCAGTACTTC.

The chain has TRBV6-4 and TRBJ2-1, with 7 bases that match TRBD1. This CDR3 comprises 13 residues. The germline V gene has CDR1 MRHNA and CDR2 SNTAGT. The V gene end was trimmed by 6 bases and the J gene end by 9 bases; junction bases not matched to a gene: 8. The CDR3: CASSGQTGFEQFF. The CDR3 coding sequence is TGTGCCAGCAGCGGTCAGACAGGGTTTGAGCAGTTCTTC.

As concerns this clone: One end of the junction does not line up with germline, which may come from a read error. The CDR3 DNA follows: TGCGCCAGCTGCTTGTGGACCCACAGGGACGAGCAGTACTTC. Protein product: CASCLWTHRDEQYF. The chain is built from TRBV5-1 and TRBJ2-7; D possibly corresponds to TRBD1 (6 bases). Per the germline V gene, CDR1 is SGHRS and CDR2 is YFSETQ. The CDR3 is 14 residues long.

The rearrangement links TRBV7-3 to TRBJ2-2; TRBD2 aligns across 8 bases. In germline, CDR1 is SGHTA, CDR2 FQGTGA. With 2 bases clipped from V and 4 bases from J, the junction kept 12 bases outside the gene matches. The CDR3 consists of 18 residues. This CDR3 reads CASSLPPTSVGVTGELFF. The DNA for the CDR3 is TGTGCCAGCAGCTTACCCCCGACTAGCGTGGGTGTCACCGGGGAGCTGTTTTTT.

V and J are TRBV5-1 and TRBJ2-7, with 8 bases lining up with TRBD1. CDR1 and CDR2 from the germline V gene are SGHRS and YFSETQ. This CDR3 contains 14 residues. Unmatched junction bases numbered 6, after V lost 4 bases and J lost 3 bases. The CDR3 sequence: CASSVTGQDYEQYF. DNA for the CDR3: TGCGCCAGCAGCGTCACGGGACAGGACTACGAGCAGTACTTC.

The chain has TRBV5-1 and TRBJ2-1; D might be TRBD2 (6 bases). V lost 4 bases, J lost 8 bases, and 13 bases lay in between. CDR3 length equals 13 residues. From germline, CDR1 is SGHRS and CDR2 YFSETQ. The CDR3 reads CASSPEWGDEQFF. For the CDR3, the DNA is TGCGCCAGCAGCCCGGAATGGGGGGATGAGCAGTTCTTC.

This clone was counted a single time. The chain combines TRBV5-6 with TRBJ2-1; 8 bases agree with TRBD2. The CDR3 runs 16 residues. Germline trimming cut 1 base from V and 4 bases from J; bases unmatched to any gene: 7. Germline CDR1 reads SGHDT; CDR2 reads YYEEEE. Here the CDR3 DNA reads TGTGCCAGCAGCTTGCGAGTTAGCGGGAAGTACAATGAGCAGTTCTTC. It encodes CASSLRVSGKYNEQFF.

J is TRBJ1-5 and V is TRBV12-5; unclear D gene. The length of the CDR3 is 15 residues. Germline-derived CDR1 and CDR2 are LGHNT and FRNRAP. Trimming stripped 0 bases from V and 4 bases from J, with 10 bases between. This chain's CDR3 is CASGLVGLGNQPQHF. The DNA for the CDR3 is TGTGCTAGTGGTTTGGTAGGACTAGGGAATCAGCCCCAGCATTTT.

CDR3 bases: TGTGCCAGTAGTATAATGAGGGGGCTCCAGCATTTT. Encoded protein: CASSIMRGLQHF. The V call is TRBV19, the J call TRBJ1-5; 7 bases map to TRBD1. The germline CDR1 and CDR2 sequences are LNHDA and SQIVND (reference sequence). The CDR3 covers 12 residues. Trimming took 2 bases from V and 12 from J; bases not matched to a gene: 4.

The rearrangement joins TRBV7-9 to TRBJ1-2; no definite D call. Germline V gene sequence: CDR1 SEHNR, CDR2 FQNEAQ (reference sequence). The CDR3 has 14 residues. V lost 0 bases and J lost 4, with 9 bases in between. For the CDR3, the DNA is TGTGCCAGCAGCTTAGCTTCAGAACCCTATGGCTACACCTTC. Amino acid sequence: CASSLASEPYGYTF.